These 30 T cell receptor beta chains were sequenced from one sample in a study of blood T cell repertoires in COVID-19. Only in-frame clones appear in the TCRdb table, and some are missing; sequencing was by immunoSEQ multiplex PCR. Of over 55,000 clones listed, about 87% are singletons. The sequenced sample was peripheral blood. The receptor set was obtained from a man aged 50 or older with active COVID-19.

As DNA, the CDR3 is TGTGCCAGCAGCGACCACTCCACAGGGGGCGGCTATGGCTACACCTTC. It yields the protein CASSDHSTGGGYGYTF. The chain has TRBV7-2 and TRBJ1-2; 9 bases are shared with TRBD1. This CDR3 contains 16 residues. V was pared by 5 bases and J by 4 bases, with 11 bases of the junction left unmatched. Per the germline V gene, CDR1 is SGHTA and CDR2 is FQGNSA.

The chain carries TRBV10-3 and TRBJ1-2; D may be TRBD1 (5 bases). Deletions cut 5 bases from V and 3 bases from J, with 13 bases between. The CDR3 covers 14 residues. Germline V gives CDR1 ENHRY, CDR2 SYGVKD. CDR3 amino acids: CAISPITGDYGYTF. CDR3 sequence (DNA): TGTGCCATCAGTCCTATTACAGGTGACTATGGCTACACCTTC.

The chain carries TRBV5-1 and TRBJ2-7; perhaps TRBD2 as D (5 bases). CDR1 and CDR2 from the germline V gene are SGHRS and YFSETQ. Trimming cost V 4 bases and J 1 base, with 12 bases left between them. This CDR3 contains 14 residues. Written as DNA, the CDR3 is TGCGCCAGCAGCACGGGGAGATCATCCTACGAGCAGTACTTC. It specifies CASSTGRSSYEQYF.

The rearrangement joins TRBV19 to TRBJ2-7; 7 bases map to TRBD2. The CDR3 has 15 residues. Per germline, CDR1 LNHDA and CDR2 SQIVND (reference sequence). V lost 4 bases and J lost 5; bases outside the gene matches: 11. The CDR3 coding sequence is TGTGCCAGTAGTACCCTAGGCGGGAGCTCACACGAGCAGTACTTC. This translates into CASSTLGGSSHEQYF.

The chain couples TRBV9 to TRBJ2-3; 9 bases align to TRBD1. CDR3 size: 15 residues. Germline values: CDR1 SGDLS, CDR2 YYNGEE. V lost 0 bases to trimming and J lost 5 bases; unmatched junction nucleotides: 4. CDR3 DNA sequence: TGTGCCAGCAGCGTAGGAACAGGGGGCATAGATACGCAGTATTTT. Translation: CASSVGTGGIDTQYF. Combining the CDR3 with reference TRBV9 and TRBJ2-3 gives the whole variable domain DSGVTQTPKHLITATGQRVTLRCSPRSGDLSVYWYQQSLDQGLQFLIQYYNGEERAKGNILERFSAQQFPDLHSELNLSSLELGDSALYFCASSVGTGGIDTQYFGPGTRLTVL.

The chain carries TRBV5-1 and TRBJ1-3, with a tentative D call TRBD1 (6 bases). Germline lookup yields CDR1 SGHRS and CDR2 YFSETQ. Between the trimmed V and J ends, which lost 4 bases and 1 base, there was a span of 9 bases. This CDR3 has 14 amino acids. The CDR3 region is CASSADSSGNTIYF. The CDR3, as DNA: TGCGCCAGCAGCGCGGACAGTTCTGGAAACACCATATATTTT.

This clone was counted a single time. This chain's CDR3 is CASSQTGGETQYF. CDR3 nucleotides: TGTGCCAGCAGTCAGACAGGGGGGGAGACCCAGTACTTC. This chain connects TRBV12-3 or TRBV12-4 to TRBJ2-5; 9 nucleotides agree with TRBD1. The CDR3 contains 13 residues. The V and J ends lost 5 bases and 5 bases, in that order; junction bases with no gene match: 3.

J is TRBJ2-1 and V is TRBV18; TRBD1 might be the D (6 bases). Germline CDR1 reads KGHSH; CDR2 reads LQKENI. This CDR3 is 16 amino acids long. Trimming shortened V by 1 base and J by 6 bases, and 16 bases separated the two germline ends. CDR3: CASSPQGRGYSNEQFF. CDR3 sequence (DNA): TGTGCCAGCTCACCACAAGGAAGGGGGTACAGCAATGAGCAGTTCTTC.

This clone has a single count. V is TRBV7-2 and J is TRBJ1-2; 7 bases line up with TRBD1. The CDR3 runs 16 residues. CDR1 SGHTA and CDR2 FQGNSA come from the germline V gene. The V and J ends lost 5 bases and 5 bases, in that order; junction bases with no gene match: 14. CDR3 sequence: CASSEATGTERYGYTF. CDR3 nucleotide sequence: TGTGCCAGCAGCGAAGCTACCGGGACAGAGAGGTATGGCTACACCTTC.

J is TRBJ1-1 and V is TRBV28, with D tentatively TRBD1 (6 bases). Germline V gene data show CDR1 as MDHEN and CDR2 as SYDVKM. Trimming took off 6 bases at V and 0 bases at J, with 14 bases between the two ends. This CDR3 spans 15 amino acids. CDR3 loop: CASSHGQPMNTEAFF. CDR3 DNA sequence: TGTGCCAGCAGCCATGGACAGCCTATGAACACTGAAGCTTTCTTT.

V usage is TRBV5-1 and J usage is TRBJ2-7; the D gene is possibly TRBD2 (6 bases). This CDR3 has 13 amino acids. Deletions cut 4 bases from V and 5 bases from J, with 13 bases between. CDR1 is SGHRS and CDR2 is YFSETQ in the germline V gene. CDR3 protein: CASSVYTGDEQYF. CDR3 sequence (DNA): TGCGCCAGCAGCGTGTATACGGGAGACGAGCAGTACTTC.

This clone showed up just once. The rearrangement uses TRBV6-6 and TRBJ1-5, with 9 bases aligning to TRBD1. The V and J ends lost 0 bases and 4 bases, in that order; junction bases with no gene match: 1. The CDR3 is 15 residues long. Germline lookup yields CDR1 MNHNY and CDR2 SVGAGI (reference sequence). The CDR3 nucleotides are TGTGCCAGCAGTTACTCCGGACAGGGGAATCAGCCCCAGCATTTT. As protein: CASSYSGQGNQPQHF.

This clone has more than one count but fewer than ten. Other DNA sequences of this sample code for an identical CDR3. The rearrangement links TRBV27 to TRBJ2-7; TRBD1 matches 8 bases. V was clipped by 6 bases and J by 2 bases; unmatched bases: 3. CDR3 length: 13 amino acids. Germline V lookup: CDR1 MNHEY, CDR2 SMNVEV (reference sequence). CDR3 DNA sequence: TGTGCCAGCAGACGGACAGGGACCTACGAGCAGTACTTC. Translated: CASRRTGTYEQYF.

J is TRBJ2-1 and V is TRBV28, with 9 bases fitting TRBD2. V trimming: 11 bases; J trimming: 8 bases; junction bases outside the gene matches: 13. The CDR3 has 14 amino acids. Germline V gene lookup returns CDR1 MDHEN and CDR2 SYDVKM. In nucleotides, the CDR3 is TGTGCCTCGCAGCAAGCGGGGGGAACTCATGAGCAGTTCTTC. This sequence encodes CASQQAGGTHEQFF.

The rearrangement uses TRBV9 and TRBJ2-1, with 10 bases that match TRBD2. The V gene end was trimmed by 0 bases and the J gene end by 5 bases; junction bases not matched to a gene: 2. Germline CDR1 and CDR2: SGDLS and YYNGEE. The CDR3 has 15 amino acids. CDR3 nucleotide sequence: TGTGCCAGCAGCGTAGTTCTAGCGGGGGACAATGAGCAGTTCTTC. Amino acids: CASSVVLAGDNEQFF.

The gene calls are TRBV6-6 and TRBJ2-3; 7 bases match TRBD2. V trimming: 0 bases; J trimming: 0 bases; junction bases outside the gene matches: 3. CDR1 is MNHNY, CDR2 SVGAGI, per germline (reference sequence). CDR3 length equals 16 residues. For the CDR3, the DNA is TGTGCCAGCAGTTACTCGGCGGGAGCTAGCACAGATACGCAGTATTTT. Encoded protein: CASSYSAGASTDTQYF.

This clone was seen a single time. V is TRBV4-3 and J is TRBJ1-3; 7 positions agree with TRBD1. The V and J ends lost 3 bases and 2 bases, in that order; junction bases with no gene match: 4. This CDR3 has 15 amino acids. Germline V gene lookup returns CDR1 LGHNA and CDR2 YSLEER. DNA of the CDR3: TGCGCCAGCAGCCACCTTACAGGGGCTGGAAACACCATATATTTT. It codes for CASSHLTGAGNTIYF.

The genes are TRBV28 and TRBJ1-2; 7 bases fit TRBD1. There are 13 residues in the CDR3. The V gene end was trimmed by 6 bases and the J gene end by 5 bases; junction bases not matched to a gene: 6. The V gene's germline CDR1 is MDHEN and CDR2 SYDVKM. CDR3 protein: CASSVGTDYGYTF. The CDR3, as DNA: TGTGCCAGCAGCGTCGGGACAGATTATGGCTACACCTTC.

This sequence joins TRBV5-1 and TRBJ1-1; 8 bases are a match to TRBD1. The CDR3 consists of 15 residues. After removal of 4 bases from V and 0 bases from J, the junction contained 5 bases not matched to a gene. Germline loops: CDR1 SGHRS, CDR2 YFSETQ. CDR3 residues: CASSRGQGLNTEAFF. In DNA form, the CDR3 reads TGCGCCAGCAGCCGTGGACAGGGTTTGAACACTGAAGCTTTCTTT.

As DNA, the CDR3 is TGTGCCAGCAGTTCTAGGGCGCGGGGGGGCTACGAGCAGTACTTC. Its translation: CASSSRARGGYEQYF. The rearrangement uses TRBV7-6 and TRBJ2-7, with TRBD2 identical over 9 bases. V was clipped by 6 bases and J by 3 bases; unmatched bases: 9. Looked up from germline, CDR1 is SGHVS and CDR2 is FNYEAQ. This CDR3 has 15 amino acids.

The J gene is TRBJ2-1, the V gene TRBV11-2; tentatively, D is TRBD1 (7 bases). Trimming took off 3 bases at V and 4 bases at J, with 19 bases between the two ends. The CDR3 runs to 17 residues. Germline lookup yields CDR1 SGHAT and CDR2 FQNNGV. As DNA, the CDR3 is TGTGCCAGCAGCTTTGGCGGCGGGGACAGTACTTACAATGAGCAGTTCTTC. It yields the protein CASSFGGGDSTYNEQFF.

J is TRBJ2-3 and V is TRBV12-5; 8 bases fit TRBD2. J lost 0 bases, V lost 5 bases, and 7 bases had no gene match. The CDR3 has 16 amino acids. CDR1 is LGHNT and CDR2 is FRNRAP in the germline V gene. CDR3 nucleotides: TGTGCTAGTGGTAGCGGGGGAGCAGGTAGCACAGATACGCAGTATTTT. This sequence encodes CASGSGGAGSTDTQYF.

This clone was detected once. The chain employs TRBV28 and TRBJ2-1, with 9 nucleotides matching TRBD1. Germline CDR1 is MDHEN and CDR2 is SYDVKM. Trimming at V came to 5 bases and at J to 8 bases, leaving 7 bases not matched to a gene. The CDR3 covers 14 residues. CDR3: CASSLRDRVHEQFF. CDR3 nucleotide sequence: TGTGCCAGCAGTCTCCGGGACAGGGTCCATGAGCAGTTCTTC.

The J gene is TRBJ2-2, the V gene TRBV24-1, with 7 bases matching TRBD2. V shed 3 bases and J 5 bases; nucleotides not matched to a gene: 11. The CDR3 has 17 residues. In germline, CDR1 is KGHDR, CDR2 SFDVKD. CDR3 coding DNA: TGTGCCACCAGTGATATACCGGAGCCAGCGGGGACCGGGGAGCTGTTTTTT. Amino acids: CATSDIPEPAGTGELFF.

This clone showed up many times. J is TRBJ2-7 and V is TRBV7-9; 9 nucleotides agree with TRBD1. V lost 5 bases and J lost 2; bases outside the gene matches: 4. The CDR3 is 14 residues long. Germline V gene lookup returns CDR1 SEHNR and CDR2 FQNEAQ (reference sequence). This chain's CDR3 is CASSLTGGAYEQYF. CDR3 sequence (DNA): TGTGCCAGCAGCCTGACAGGGGGTGCCTACGAGCAGTACTTC.

As DNA, the CDR3 is TGTGCCAGCAGCTTGAGAGGACTAGCGTCTCCTAGCACAGATACGCAGTATTTT. Protein sequence: CASSLRGLASPSTDTQYF. V usage is TRBV5-4 and J usage is TRBJ2-3, with 9 bases matching TRBD2. There are 18 residues in the CDR3. Losses at the gene ends were 1 base for V and 0 bases for J; bases not matched to a gene: 9. Germline lookup yields CDR1 SGHNT and CDR2 YYREEE (reference sequence).

The V gene is TRBV4-1, the J gene TRBJ2-3, with 10 bases aligning to TRBD2. Germline CDR1 and CDR2: MGHRA and YSYEKL. The ends lost 0 bases at V and 7 bases at J; junction bases unmatched: 13. The CDR3 has 18 amino acids. In DNA, the CDR3 is TGCGCCAGCAGCCAAGACCCTCCTATAGCGGGGGGTATCCATACGCAGTATTTT. Translated: CASSQDPPIAGGIHTQYF.

The J gene is TRBJ2-1, the V gene TRBV6-2 or TRBV6-3; TRBD2 matches 8 bases. J lost 3 bases, V lost 4 bases, and 8 bases had no gene match. Germline V gene data show CDR1 as MNHEY and CDR2 as SVGEGT. This CDR3 is built from 16 residues. The CDR3 sequence: CASSFDLGGDYNEQFF. DNA for the CDR3: TGTGCCAGCAGTTTCGACCTCGGGGGGGACTACAATGAGCAGTTCTTC.

This chain joins TRBV30 and TRBJ1-6; 7 nucleotides match TRBD1. Germline V CDR1 and CDR2: GTSNPN, SVGIG (reference sequence). V lost 7 bases, J lost 13 bases, and 13 bases stayed unmatched. The CDR3 sequence is 13 residues long. The DNA for the CDR3 is TGTGCCTTCGGGACAGCCCTTCAGAACCCCCTCCACTTT. Translating gives CAFGTALQNPLHF.

This rearrangement joins TRBV28 to TRBJ2-7; 7 nucleotides align to TRBD1. Trimming at V came to 4 bases and at J to 5 bases, leaving 8 bases not matched to a gene. The length of the CDR3 is 14 residues. Germline V gene sequence: CDR1 MDHEN, CDR2 SYDVKM. Here the CDR3 DNA reads TGTGCCAGCAGTTCACAGGGGCTAGACCACGAGCAGTACTTC. Translated, it gives CASSSQGLDHEQYF.